Below, 32 T cell receptor beta chains from the same sample are listed, as sequenced in a study of blood T cell repertoires in COVID-19. Clones were sequenced by immunoSEQ multiplex PCR, and TCRdb holds only the in-frame ones, with some missing. The repertoire has about 200,000 clones, around 86% of them found once; the top ten carry 3.8%. The sequenced material came from PBMCs or T cells enriched from blood (not recorded which). The receptors were gathered from a woman aged 40 to 50 with acute COVID-19.

In its sample, this clone was seen once. V usage is TRBV7-2 and J usage is TRBJ2-3; tentative D call: TRBD2 (5 bases). There are 15 residues in the CDR3. The germline V gene has CDR1 SGHTA and CDR2 FQGNSA. The V end was cut by 5 bases, the J end by 4 bases, with 16 bases between. The chain's CDR3 is CASSPQAVGADTQYF. The CDR3 nucleotides are TGTGCCAGCAGCCCCCAGGCAGTGGGAGCAGATACGCAGTATTTT.

The CDR3 DNA is TGTGCCAGCAGTTTATCGACCCGGGGTGGAGATACGCAGTATTTT. It translates to CASSLSTRGGDTQYF. The chain recombines TRBV28 with TRBJ2-3, with a weak D call TRBD2 (5 bases). This CDR3 contains 15 residues. Germline V lookup: CDR1 MDHEN, CDR2 SYDVKM. Trimming took 1 base from V and 5 from J, leaving 13 bases between them.

This rearrangement joins TRBV6-4 to TRBJ1-3; D possibly corresponds to TRBD1 (6 bases). The CDR3 runs to 15 residues. Germline lookup yields CDR1 MRHNA and CDR2 SNTAGT. Trimming removed 8 bases from V and 0 bases from J, with 14 bases in between. The chain's CDR3 is CASSPQGSSGNTIYF. In nucleotides, the CDR3 is TGTGCCAGCTCACCTCAGGGGTCCTCTGGAAACACCATATATTTT.

J is TRBJ2-1 and V is TRBV28; D ambiguous. Germline values: CDR1 MDHEN, CDR2 SYDVKM. V lost 2 bases and J 6 bases, leaving 14 bases between the germline ends. This CDR3 comprises 15 residues. CDR3 residues: CASSLTSQTRNEQFF. The CDR3 DNA follows: TGTGCCAGCAGTTTAACCTCTCAAACTCGCAATGAGCAGTTCTTC.

This chain joins TRBV14 and TRBJ1-2, with D tentatively TRBD1 (5 bases). Germline CDR1 SGHDN, CDR2 FVKESK. This CDR3 comprises 15 residues. Between the trimmed V and J ends, which lost 4 bases and 4 bases, there was a span of 16 bases. The CDR3 coding sequence is TGTGCCAGCAGCCCCCGGGACTTGGGAATCTATGGCTACACCTTC. It specifies CASSPRDLGIYGYTF.

This clone was counted a few times. J is TRBJ1-4 and V is TRBV5-6, with a tentative D call TRBD1 (5 bases). The CDR3 spans 13 residues. V lost 0 bases, J lost 8 bases, and 8 bases lay in between. Per germline, CDR1 SGHDT and CDR2 YYEEEE. This CDR3 reads CASSLGQREKLFF. CDR3 DNA: TGTGCCAGCAGCTTGGGACAGAGAGAAAAACTGTTTTTT. The full variable domain, in which reference TRBV5-6 and TRBJ1-4 provide the parts outside the CDR3, is DAGVTQSPTHLIKTRGQQVTLRCSPKSGHDTVSWYQQALGQGPQFIFQYYEEEERQRGNFPDRFSGHQFPNYSSELNVNALLLGDSALYLCASSLGQREKLFFGSGTQLSVL.

The gene calls are TRBV19 and TRBJ1-2, with D unclear. Germline V gene data show CDR1 as LNHDA and CDR2 as SQIVND (reference sequence). There are 14 residues in the CDR3. Trimming took off 3 bases at V and 2 bases at J, with 10 bases between the two ends. CDR3 sequence: CASSIWSSNYGYTF. CDR3 coding DNA: TGTGCCAGTAGTATTTGGTCGAGCAACTATGGCTACACCTTC.

A few counts support this clone. This chain uses TRBV2 with TRBJ2-1; D unresolved. Germline V gene sequence: CDR1 SNHLY, CDR2 FYNNEI. The CDR3 is 16 amino acids. V shed 7 bases and J shed 2 bases, with 18 bases lying between them. Here the CDR3 reads CASKVRSAQTYNEQFF. The CDR3, as DNA: TGTGCCAGCAAGGTTAGGAGCGCCCAAACCTACAATGAGCAGTTCTTC. The full variable domain, completed using reference TRBV2 and TRBJ2-1, is EPEVTQTPSHQVTQMGQEVILRCVPISNHLYFYWYRQILGQKVEFLVSFYNNEISEKSEIFDDQFSVERPDGSNFTLKIRSTKLEDSAMYFCASKVRSAQTYNEQFFGPGTRLTVL.

This chain connects TRBV19 to TRBJ1-5, with D uncertain. This CDR3 comprises 15 residues. The germline CDR1 and CDR2 sequences are LNHDA and SQIVND (reference sequence). V was clipped by 0 bases and J by 2 bases, with 8 bases between them. The CDR3 DNA follows: TGTGCCAGTAGTATAGACCCTAGAGGCAATCAGCCCCAGCATTTT. It codes for CASSIDPRGNQPQHF.

The rearrangement uses TRBV28 and TRBJ2-2; D not certain. The length of the CDR3 is 14 residues. V was pared by 4 bases and J by 6 bases, with 12 bases between. Germline CDR1 MDHEN, CDR2 SYDVKM. This CDR3 reads CASSSLSTAGELFF. The CDR3 DNA is TGTGCCAGCAGTTCTCTGAGTACCGCCGGGGAGCTGTTTTTT. Looking up the rest from reference TRBV28 and TRBJ2-2 gives the full variable domain: DVKVTQSSRYLVKRTGEKVFLECVQDMDHENMFWYRQDPGLGLRLIYFSYDVKMKEKGDIPEGYSVSREKKERFSLILESASTNQTSMYLCASSSLSTAGELFFGEGSRLTVL.

This sequence joins TRBV3-1 (or the pseudogene TRBV3-2) and TRBJ1-2, with 9 positions matching TRBD1. V lost 1 base, J lost 2 bases, and 5 bases stayed unmatched. The CDR3 length is 16 residues. Looked up from germline, CDR1 is LGHDT and CDR2 is YNNKEL (reference sequence). As DNA, the CDR3 is TGTGCCAGCAGCCAAGTTGGGACAGGGAAGAACTATGGCTACACCTTC. As protein: CASSQVGTGKNYGYTF.

V gene TRBV28 combines with J gene TRBJ2-7; the match to TRBD1 covers 8 bases. The CDR3 spans 15 residues. Germline V gene data show CDR1 as MDHEN and CDR2 as SYDVKM. The V and J ends lost 5 bases and 4 bases, in that order; junction bases with no gene match: 10. In nucleotides, the CDR3 is TGTGCCAGCAGTGTCACCGGGACAGGACGATACGAGCAGTACTTC. Protein sequence: CASSVTGTGRYEQYF.

The chain recombines TRBV4-1 with TRBJ1-5; no reliable D call. The germline V and J ends were trimmed by 1 base and 7 bases, with 11 bases remaining between them. The CDR3 contains 14 residues. Germline assignment: CDR1 MGHRA and CDR2 YSYEKL. The CDR3 loop is CASSQVKGGQPQHF. CDR3 coding DNA: TGCGCCAGCAGCCAAGTGAAGGGAGGGCAGCCCCAGCATTTT.

This chain uses TRBV24-1 with TRBJ2-3, with a weak D call TRBD2 (5 bases). Trimming cost V 0 bases and J 5 bases, with 8 bases left between them. The CDR3 is 14 residues long. Germline CDR1 KGHDR, CDR2 SFDVKD. CDR3 loop: CATSDLASLDTQYF. The CDR3 nucleotides read TGTGCCACCAGTGATTTGGCTAGCTTAGATACGCAGTATTTT.

This chain joins TRBV10-3 and TRBJ2-1; unclear D gene. V was shortened by 9 bases and J by 5 bases, with 8 bases between the two germline ends. CDR3 length equals 11 residues. Germline CDR1 and CDR2: ENHRY and SYGVKD. The chain's CDR3 is CAIGQHNEQFF. CDR3 DNA sequence: TGTGCCATTGGGCAGCACAATGAGCAGTTCTTC.

The chain couples TRBV12-5 to TRBJ2-3; the match to TRBD1 covers 8 bases. This CDR3 contains 17 residues. Germline CDR1 LGHNT, CDR2 FRNRAP. V trimming: 0 bases; J trimming: 2 bases; junction bases outside the gene matches: 7. CDR3 nucleotide sequence: TGTGCTAGTGGTTTGGTACGGTGGGGACAGGACACAGATACGCAGTATTTT. Translation: CASGLVRWGQDTDTQYF.

V and J are TRBV5-1 and TRBJ2-5; 7 nucleotides agree with TRBD1. CDR1 and CDR2 from the germline V gene are SGHRS and YFSETQ. This CDR3 spans 13 amino acids. J gave up 5 bases and V 2 bases, and 3 bases lay outside the gene matches. The CDR3 loop reads CASSFTGVETQYF. CDR3 sequence (DNA): TGCGCCAGCAGCTTCACAGGGGTCGAGACCCAGTACTTC.

Points on this clone: The sample has other DNA sequences that encode this CDR3 too. The chain couples TRBV9 to TRBJ1-6; maybe TRBD1 (5 bases). Deletions cut 0 bases from V and 6 bases from J, with 7 bases between. The germline V gene encodes CDR1 SGDLS and CDR2 YYNGEE. CDR3 size: 14 residues. CDR3 region: CASSVGTPNSPLHF. The DNA of the CDR3 is TGTGCCAGCAGCGTAGGGACACCTAATTCACCCCTCCACTTT.

The V gene is TRBV21-1, the J gene TRBJ1-3. TRBV21-1 is labeled a pseudogene. This CDR3 has 14 amino acids. The DNA for the CDR3 is TGTGCCAGCAGCAAAAGGAGCTCTGGAAACACCATATATTTT. Protein product: CASSKRSSGNTIYF.

The V and J genes are TRBV4-1 and TRBJ1-2; a weak D match, TRBD1 (5 bases). Germline values: CDR1 MGHRA, CDR2 YSYEKL. The CDR3 totals 13 residues. Between the trimmed V and J ends, which lost 2 bases and 4 bases, there was a span of 8 bases. CDR3 residues: CASSQIGVYGYTF. CDR3 in DNA: TGCGCCAGCAGCCAAATAGGGGTCTATGGCTACACCTTC.

CDR3 sequence: CASSARRTVYSQPQHF. In nucleotides, the CDR3 is TGTGCCAGCAGTGCAAGAAGGACAGTGTATAGTCAGCCCCAGCATTTT. The chain employs TRBV27 and TRBJ1-5; a possible D gene is TRBD1 (6 bases). Germline V gives CDR1 MNHEY, CDR2 SMNVEV (reference sequence). The CDR3 totals 16 residues. V dropped 5 bases and J dropped 6 bases, with 20 bases sitting between them.

V is TRBV24-1 and J is TRBJ2-1; D call uncertain. Germline V gene data show CDR1 as KGHDR and CDR2 as SFDVKD. Trimming took off 4 bases at V and 4 bases at J, with 10 bases between the two ends. The CDR3 consists of 14 residues. CDR3 in DNA: TGTGCCACCAGTGAGGTTGACAAATACAATGAGCAGTTCTTC. The encoded protein is CATSEVDKYNEQFF.

The chain couples TRBV2 to TRBJ1-2, with D unclear. The CDR3 is made up of 13 amino acids. CDR1 is SNHLY, CDR2 FYNNEI, per germline. Between the trimmed V and J ends, which lost 4 bases and 6 bases, there was a span of 12 bases. The CDR3 is CASSAALVNGYTF. The CDR3 DNA reads TGTGCCAGCAGTGCCGCCCTAGTCAATGGCTACACCTTC.

The J gene is TRBJ1-2, the V gene TRBV10-3; 12 bases are a match to TRBD1. The CDR3 loop spans 18 amino acids. V was clipped by 5 bases and J by 0 bases; unmatched bases: 10. Per germline, CDR1 ENHRY and CDR2 SYGVKD. The CDR3 DNA reads as TGTGCCATCAGTCAGGCCGGGACAGGGGGCCAATCTAACTATGGCTACACCTTC. Its protein is CAISQAGTGGQSNYGYTF.

The CDR3 protein is CASSFTVPTNEQFF. Here the CDR3 DNA reads TGTGCCAGCAGCTTTACAGTGCCGACCAATGAGCAGTTCTTC. The chain links TRBV5-6 to TRBJ2-1, with D unclear. Trimming removed 2 bases at V and 6 bases at J, with 12 bases between. The CDR3 has 14 residues. Germline assignment: CDR1 SGHDT and CDR2 YYEEEE.

The rearrangement uses TRBV7-9 and TRBJ2-1; TRBD2 aligns across 7 bases. The ends lost 5 bases at V and 5 bases at J; junction bases unmatched: 9. The germline V gene has CDR1 SEHNR and CDR2 FQNEAQ (reference sequence). The CDR3 is made up of 15 amino acids. CDR3 protein: CASSNGREWHNEQFF. In nucleotides, the CDR3 is TGTGCCAGCAGCAACGGGCGGGAGTGGCACAATGAGCAGTTCTTC.

The J gene is TRBJ2-7, the V gene TRBV28; TRBD2 matches 8 bases. CDR1 MDHEN and CDR2 SYDVKM come from the germline V gene. J lost 2 bases, V lost 7 bases, and 10 bases had no gene match. The CDR3 totals 15 residues. The chain's CDR3 is CASIATSGSTYEQYF. CDR3 nucleotide sequence: TGTGCCAGCATCGCCACTAGCGGCAGTACCTACGAGCAGTACTTC.

This chain uses TRBV7-2 with TRBJ1-4; no definite D call. The germline V gene encodes CDR1 SGHTA and CDR2 FQGNSA. The CDR3 sequence is 14 residues long. V was shortened by 5 bases and J by 6 bases, with 13 bases between the two germline ends. CDR3 amino acids: CASSRTPAYEKLFF. For the CDR3, the DNA is TGTGCCAGCAGCCGTACACCTGCCTATGAAAAACTGTTTTTT.

This chain uses TRBV7-2 with TRBJ1-4; 8 nucleotides match TRBD1. Germline CDR1 reads SGHTA; CDR2 reads FQGNSA. V lost 4 bases to trimming and J lost 5 bases; unmatched junction nucleotides: 6. The CDR3 sequence is 15 residues long. Here the CDR3 DNA reads TGTGCCAGCAGCTCCTACAGGGGGAGGAATGAAAAACTGTTTTTT. Its translation is CASSSYRGRNEKLFF.

The V and J genes are TRBV27 and TRBJ2-2, with D maybe TRBD2 (5 bases). CDR1 and CDR2 from the germline V gene are MNHEY and SMNVEV (reference sequence). V lost 5 bases to trimming and J lost 0 bases, with 16 bases between them. This CDR3 contains 17 residues. The CDR3 DNA follows: TGTGCCAGCAGTCCCGACCCCAGCGGTTCGAACACCGGGGAGCTGTTTTTT. This codes for CASSPDPSGSNTGELFF.

The J gene is TRBJ2-1, the V gene TRBV18; D might be TRBD1 (5 bases). CDR1 KGHSH and CDR2 LQKENI come from the germline V gene. V lost 5 bases and J 10 bases, leaving 18 bases between the germline ends. This CDR3 region has 14 residues. The CDR3 coding sequence is TGTGCCAGCTCAACCGTTCTCGGACAAATCGAGCAGTTCTTC. It is translated as CASSTVLGQIEQFF. Variable domain in full (rest from reference TRBV18 and TRBJ2-1): NAGVMQNPRHLVRRRGQEARLRCSPMKGHSHVYWYRQLPEEGLKFMVYLQKENIIDESGMPKERFSAEFPKEGPSILRIQQVVRGDSAAYFCASSTVLGQIEQFFGPGTRLTVL.

V gene TRBV5-1 combines with J gene TRBJ2-1; D perhaps matches TRBD1 (5 bases). V lost 0 bases and J 10 bases, leaving 8 bases between the germline ends. CDR1 and CDR2 from the germline V gene are SGHRS and YFSETQ. The CDR3 runs 12 residues. In DNA form, the CDR3 reads TGCGCCAGCAGCTTGGAAGGGGTAGAGCAGTTCTTC. Amino acids: CASSLEGVEQFF.